The clone carrying this T cell receptor (beta chain) came up once. CDR1 and CDR2 from the germline V gene are MNHNS and SASEGT. CDR3 length: 14 amino acids. The V end was cut by 2 bases, the J end by 2 bases, with 10 bases between. Second-dose intervals near 4 or 12 weeks were combined. The data are from a study of T cell responses to AZD1222 COVID-19 vaccine. Sequencing was performed with immunoSEQ multiplex PCR; in TCRdb, only in-frame clones are kept and a portion is missing. The repertoire holds 150,000 to 200,000 clones, with roughly 87% as singletons. The chain couples TRBV6-1 to TRBJ2-7, with a possible D match to TRBD2 (6 bases). This TCR was sampled from an adult who received the AZD1222 COVID-19 vaccine. The sequencing used peripheral blood, collected 28 days after the second AZD1222 dose. The CDR3 loop is CASSEPGGPYEQYF. DNA of the CDR3: TGTGCCAGCAGTGAACCTGGAGGGCCCTACGAGCAGTACTTC.